One sample yielded the 23 T cell receptor beta chains listed below, sequenced in a study of cytomegalovirus exposure and HLA in healthy donors (dated by TCRdb to the late 2010s). Preparation of the library involved the immunoSEQ multiplex PCR assay. The multiplex PCR relied on a mix of 60 forward primers for TCR Vbeta segments and 13 reverse primers for TCR Jbeta segments. Entries here come from immuneACCESS through TCRdb and include only in-frame sequences with V and J called. Some clones fail to appear in such tables; in the studies checked, an unresolved V gene covers under half of the shortfall, and the cause of the remainder is unknown. Present in this sample are roughly 180,000 clones, about four fifths of which were seen just once. The ten largest clones take up 0.8% to 1.3% of the sample. The sequenced sample consisted of PBMCs. Receptor source: a man aged 25 to 40 in good health and CMV-seronegative.

The V call is TRBV6-1, the J call TRBJ2-7; D perhaps matches TRBD1 (5 bases). Germline V gives CDR1 MNHNS, CDR2 SASEGT. The CDR3 is 12 amino acids. Trimming removed 3 bases at V and 3 bases at J, with 6 bases between. Here the CDR3 reads CASSETDYEQYF. Here the CDR3 DNA reads TGTGCCAGCAGTGAGACAGACTACGAGCAGTACTTC.

The chain carries TRBV18 and TRBJ1-1, with 9 bases fitting TRBD1. Germline V CDR1 and CDR2: KGHSH, LQKENI. With V trimmed by 1 base and J by 3 bases, 6 bases remained unmatched. CDR3 length: 16 amino acids. The chain's CDR3 is CASSPLGGTGHTEAFF. Written as DNA, the CDR3 is TGTGCCAGCTCACCACTCGGGGGGACAGGGCACACTGAAGCTTTCTTT.

This clone has just a few counts. This chain links TRBV6-6 with TRBJ2-3, with a possible D match to TRBD1 (6 bases). V was trimmed by 5 bases and J by 6 bases, leaving 12 bases between them. Germline V gives CDR1 MNHNY, CDR2 SVGAGI (reference sequence). The CDR3 is 13 residues long. This CDR3 reads CASSTQGGDTQYF. CDR3 DNA: TGTGCCAGCAGTACACAGGGTGGGGATACGCAGTATTTT.

The J gene is TRBJ2-2, the V gene TRBV6-5, with a tentative D call TRBD1 (5 bases). The CDR3 has 15 residues. Germline V gene lookup returns CDR1 MNHEY and CDR2 SVGAGI. V was trimmed by 1 base and J by 6 bases, leaving 12 bases between them. The CDR3 region has the DNA TGTGCCAGCAGTTACTTCCCCAGGGTGGCCGGGGAGCTGTTTTTT. It encodes CASSYFPRVAGELFF.

This clone has more than one count but fewer than ten. J is TRBJ1-5 and V is TRBV6-1; no reliable D call. The CDR3 is made up of 12 amino acids. V was pared by 5 bases and J by 10 bases, with 12 bases between. Germline V gives CDR1 MNHNS, CDR2 SASEGT. The CDR3 reads CASSTSNRPQHF. As DNA, the CDR3 is TGTGCCAGCAGTACCTCTAATCGACCCCAGCATTTT.

The chain couples TRBV19 to TRBJ2-7; 10 bases map to TRBD2. Germline values: CDR1 LNHDA, CDR2 SQIVND (reference sequence). The CDR3 loop spans 12 amino acids. Unmatched junction bases numbered 4, after V lost 11 bases and J lost 3 bases. The chain's CDR3 is CAGLAEHYEQYF. The CDR3 nucleotides read TGTGCCGGACTAGCGGAACACTACGAGCAGTACTTC. The whole variable domain, remainder taken from reference TRBV19 and TRBJ2-7, is DGGITQSPKYLFRKEGQNVTLSCEQNLNHDAMYWYRQDPGQGLRLIYYSQIVNDFQKGDIAEGYSVSREKKESFPLTVTSAQKNPTAFYLCAGLAEHYEQYFGPGTRLTVT.

The J gene is TRBJ2-7, the V gene TRBV4-1, with 10 bases matching TRBD2. The V gene's germline CDR1 is MGHRA and CDR2 YSYEKL. The CDR3 spans 16 residues. The junction had 8 bases not matched to a gene; V was cut back by 4 bases and J by 2 bases. The CDR3: CASSPTASGGAYEQYF. CDR3 bases: TGCGCCAGCAGCCCGACTGCCAGCGGGGGGGCCTACGAGCAGTACTTC.

This clone has more than one count but fewer than ten. In DNA form, the CDR3 reads TGTGCCAGCAAAGGGGGCACTGAAGCTTTCTTT. Translating it yields CASKGGTEAFF. This sequence joins TRBV11-3 and TRBJ1-1, with D maybe TRBD1 (6 bases). The CDR3 is 11 amino acids. Deletions cut 7 bases from V and 4 bases from J, with 7 bases between. Germline V gives CDR1 SGHNT, CDR2 YENEEA.

The chain carries TRBV5-3 and TRBJ1-2, with 9 bases matching TRBD1. TRBV5-3 is labeled an ORF, and its function is uncertain. V shed 5 bases and J 5 bases; nucleotides not matched to a gene: 13. The CDR3 runs to 16 residues. In nucleotides, the CDR3 is TGTGCCAGAAGGGACAGGGGAAATTGGTGTTCTTATGGCTACACCTTC. The encoded protein is CARRDRGNWCSYGYTF.

The chain carries TRBV7-2 and TRBJ2-7, with 9 bases fitting TRBD1. The CDR3 is 14 amino acids. With 1 base clipped from V and 2 bases from J, the junction kept 0 bases outside the gene matches. Germline V gene lookup returns CDR1 SGHTA and CDR2 FQGNSA. The CDR3 nucleotides are TGTGCCAGCAGCTTAGGACAGGGGGCCTACGAGCAGTACTTC. Its translation is CASSLGQGAYEQYF.

The chain is built from TRBV7-2 and TRBJ2-4; 14 positions agree with TRBD2. The ends lost 5 bases at V and 6 bases at J; junction bases unmatched: 9. Per germline, CDR1 SGHTA and CDR2 FQGNSA. The CDR3 sequence is 17 residues long. CDR3 sequence: CASSPWTSGGFVNIQYF. CDR3 DNA: TGTGCCAGCAGCCCTTGGACTAGCGGGGGGTTTGTAAACATTCAGTACTTC.

This clone appeared a few times. The V and J genes are TRBV27 and TRBJ1-5; no firm D call. Germline assignment: CDR1 MNHEY and CDR2 SMNVEV (reference sequence). Between the trimmed V and J ends, which lost 3 bases and 12 bases, there was a span of 12 bases. The CDR3 extends over 12 amino acids. As DNA, the CDR3 is TGTGCCAGCAGTTTTCCGGGAGACCGCCAGCATTTT. It translates to CASSFPGDRQHF.

The chain has TRBV27 and TRBJ1-2; 9 nucleotides match TRBD1. This CDR3 comprises 18 residues. Germline loops: CDR1 MNHEY, CDR2 SMNVEV (reference sequence). Trimming cost V 2 bases and J 3 bases; bases outside gene matches: 13. This CDR3 reads CASSLQPGQGFMDYGYTF. The CDR3 region has the DNA TGTGCCAGCAGTTTACAACCGGGACAGGGCTTTATGGACTATGGCTACACCTTC.

The table lists this clone with a count of one. The chain recombines TRBV5-4 with TRBJ2-1, with TRBD2 matching over 9 bases. Germline V gene data show CDR1 as SGHNT and CDR2 as YYREEE (reference sequence). The CDR3 runs to 18 residues. Trimming at V came to 0 bases and at J to 0 bases, leaving 7 bases not matched to a gene. CDR3 sequence: CASSLVGSGGPSYNEQFF. CDR3 sequence (DNA): TGTGCCAGCAGCTTGGTGGGTAGCGGGGGACCCTCCTACAATGAGCAGTTCTTC.

V usage is TRBV4-2 and J usage is TRBJ1-1; D not certain. Trimming stripped 2 bases from V and 1 base from J, with 5 bases between. Germline V gene sequence: CDR1 LGHNA, CDR2 YNFKEQ. There are 13 residues in the CDR3. Written as DNA, the CDR3 is TGTGCCAGCAGCCAACGACAGAACACTGAAGCTTTCTTT. It codes for CASSQRQNTEAFF.

The J gene is TRBJ1-5, the V gene TRBV2, with TRBD1 matching 7 bases. After removal of 4 bases from V and 3 bases from J, the junction contained 9 bases not matched to a gene. The germline CDR1 and CDR2 sequences are SNHLY and FYNNEI. This CDR3 region has 16 residues. CDR3 DNA sequence: TGTGCCAGCAGTGGTCACCGGGACAGCCCCAATCAGCCCCAGCATTTT. This gives the protein CASSGHRDSPNQPQHF.

The chain uses TRBV11-3 and TRBJ2-7, with 7 nucleotides matching TRBD2. Looked up from germline, CDR1 is SGHNT and CDR2 is YENEEA. V lost 3 bases, J lost 3 bases, and 8 bases stayed unmatched. CDR3 length: 15 residues. CDR3 loop: CASSFRRELNYEQYF. The CDR3 bases are TGTGCCAGCAGCTTCAGGCGGGAGCTCAACTACGAGCAGTACTTC.

The chain uses TRBV5-1 and TRBJ2-3, with 8 bases lining up with TRBD1. V was clipped by 1 base and J by 5 bases; unmatched bases: 6. CDR3 length equals 15 residues. CDR1 and CDR2 (germline): SGHRS, YFSETQ. This CDR3 reads CASSLRQGARDTQYF. The CDR3 DNA reads TGCGCCAGCAGCTTGAGGCAGGGGGCGAGAGATACGCAGTATTTT.

This chain uses TRBV11-3 with TRBJ2-7; 14 bases fit TRBD2. Germline V gene lookup returns CDR1 SGHNT and CDR2 YENEEA. V trimming: 5 bases; J trimming: 6 bases; junction bases outside the gene matches: 6. The CDR3 runs 15 residues. CDR3 residues: CASSRGLAGGSEQYF. The CDR3 nucleotides read TGTGCCAGCAGCCGCGGACTAGCGGGAGGTTCCGAGCAGTACTTC.

The V and J genes are TRBV19 and TRBJ1-2; D is uncertain. This CDR3 contains 15 residues. V gave up 1 base and J gave up 1 base, with 10 bases separating them. Looked up from germline, CDR1 is LNHDA and CDR2 is SQIVND (reference sequence). In DNA form, the CDR3 reads TGTGCCAGTAGTATAGCCCCCGGGAGTAACTATGGCTACACCTTC. The encoded protein is CASSIAPGSNYGYTF.

The J gene is TRBJ2-7, the V gene TRBV11-2; 10 positions agree with TRBD1. The ends lost 1 base at V and 4 bases at J; junction bases unmatched: 7. The CDR3 has 16 residues. Germline V gives CDR1 SGHAT, CDR2 FQNNGV. The CDR3 DNA sequence: TGTGCCAGCAGCTTAGGATCGGGACAGGGGTTGTACGAGCAGTACTTC. It translates to CASSLGSGQGLYEQYF.

Only a few counts were recorded for this clone. The rearrangement uses TRBV19 and TRBJ1-1; 8 bases are shared with TRBD1. The CDR3 contains 13 residues. Germline CDR1 reads LNHDA; CDR2 reads SQIVND (reference sequence). The trim removed 5 bases at V and 7 bases at J, leaving 6 bases unmatched. For the CDR3, the DNA is TGTGCCAGTAGTTACGACAGGGGAGGTGAAGCTTTCTTT. It is translated as CASSYDRGGEAFF.

The rearrangement joins TRBV28 to TRBJ1-2; perhaps TRBD1 as D (5 bases). The ends were cut back, 4 bases at V and 4 bases at J, with 7 bases in the middle. CDR1 and CDR2 (germline): MDHEN, SYDVKM. This CDR3 has 12 residues. For the CDR3, the DNA is TGTGCCAGCAGTTCCGGGGGCTATGGCTACACCTTC. Translating it yields CASSSGGYGYTF.